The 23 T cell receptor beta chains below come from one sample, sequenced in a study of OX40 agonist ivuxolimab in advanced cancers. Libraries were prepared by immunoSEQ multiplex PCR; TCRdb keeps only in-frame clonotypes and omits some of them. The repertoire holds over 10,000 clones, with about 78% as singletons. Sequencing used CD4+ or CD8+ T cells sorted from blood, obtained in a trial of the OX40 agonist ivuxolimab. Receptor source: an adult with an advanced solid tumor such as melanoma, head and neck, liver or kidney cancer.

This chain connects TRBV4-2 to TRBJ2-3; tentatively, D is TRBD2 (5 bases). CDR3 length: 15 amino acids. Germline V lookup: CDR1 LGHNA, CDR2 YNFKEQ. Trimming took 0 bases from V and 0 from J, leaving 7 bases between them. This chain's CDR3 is CASSQEAASTDTQYF. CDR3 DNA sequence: TGTGCCAGCAGCCAAGAAGCGGCTAGCACAGATACGCAGTATTTT.

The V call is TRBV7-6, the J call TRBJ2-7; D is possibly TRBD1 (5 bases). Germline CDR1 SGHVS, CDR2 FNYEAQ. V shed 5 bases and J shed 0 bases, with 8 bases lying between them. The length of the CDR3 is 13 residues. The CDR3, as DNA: TGTGCCAGCAGCCCCGACAGCTCCTACGAGCAGTACTTC. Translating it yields CASSPDSSYEQYF.

This CDR3 reads CASSFPRQGDTGELFF. The CDR3 region has the DNA TGTGCCAGCAGTTTTCCTAGACAGGGAGACACCGGGGAGCTGTTTTTT. This rearrangement joins TRBV11-2 to TRBJ2-2; 7 nucleotides align to TRBD1. CDR3 size: 16 residues. In germline, CDR1 is SGHAT, CDR2 FQNNGV. The junction had 10 bases not matched to a gene; V was cut back by 6 bases and J by 3 bases.

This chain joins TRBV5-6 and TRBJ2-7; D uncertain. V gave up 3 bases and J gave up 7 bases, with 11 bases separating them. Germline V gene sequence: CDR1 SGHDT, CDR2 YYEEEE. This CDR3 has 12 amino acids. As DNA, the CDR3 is TGTGCCAGCAGCTCGAAGGTGCGGGAGCAGTACTTC. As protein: CASSSKVREQYF.

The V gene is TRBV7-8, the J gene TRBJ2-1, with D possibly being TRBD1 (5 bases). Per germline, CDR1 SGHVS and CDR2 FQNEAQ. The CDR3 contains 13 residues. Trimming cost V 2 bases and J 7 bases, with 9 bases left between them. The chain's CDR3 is CASSLWGLNEQFF. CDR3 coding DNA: TGTGCCAGCAGCTTATGGGGCTTGAATGAGCAGTTCTTC.

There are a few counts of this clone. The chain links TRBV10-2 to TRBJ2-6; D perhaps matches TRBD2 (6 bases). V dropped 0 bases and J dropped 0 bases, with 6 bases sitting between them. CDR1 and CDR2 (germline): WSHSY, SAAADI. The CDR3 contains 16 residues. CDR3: CASSESGGSGANVLTF. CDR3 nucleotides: TGCGCCAGCAGTGAGTCGGGGGGCTCTGGGGCCAACGTCCTGACTTTC.

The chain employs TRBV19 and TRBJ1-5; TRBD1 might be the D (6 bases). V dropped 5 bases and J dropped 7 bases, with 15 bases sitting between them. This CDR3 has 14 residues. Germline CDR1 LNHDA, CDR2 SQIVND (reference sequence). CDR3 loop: CASSLQGFEQPQHF. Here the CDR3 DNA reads TGTGCCAGTAGTCTACAGGGCTTTGAGCAGCCCCAGCATTTT.

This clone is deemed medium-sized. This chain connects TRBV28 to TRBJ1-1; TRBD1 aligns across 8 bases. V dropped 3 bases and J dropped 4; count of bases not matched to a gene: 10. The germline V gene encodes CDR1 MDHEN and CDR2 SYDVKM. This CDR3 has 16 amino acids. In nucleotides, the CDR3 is TGTGCCAGCAGTTTCCCGGGACAGGCGGGAGGCACTGAAGCTTTCTTT. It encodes CASSFPGQAGGTEAFF.

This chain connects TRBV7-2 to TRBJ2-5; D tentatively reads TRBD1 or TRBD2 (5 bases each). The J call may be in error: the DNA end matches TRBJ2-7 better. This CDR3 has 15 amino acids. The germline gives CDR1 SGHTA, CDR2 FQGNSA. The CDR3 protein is CASTVGAGGSYEQYF. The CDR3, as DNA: TGTGCCAGCACCGTAGGAGCTGGGGGTTCCTACGAGCAGTACTTC.

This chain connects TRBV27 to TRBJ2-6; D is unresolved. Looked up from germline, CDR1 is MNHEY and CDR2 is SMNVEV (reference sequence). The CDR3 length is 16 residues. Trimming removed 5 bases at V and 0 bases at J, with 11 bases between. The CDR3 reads CASSRTRASGANVLTF. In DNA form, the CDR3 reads TGTGCCAGCAGTCGAACACGAGCCTCTGGGGCCAACGTCCTGACTTTC.

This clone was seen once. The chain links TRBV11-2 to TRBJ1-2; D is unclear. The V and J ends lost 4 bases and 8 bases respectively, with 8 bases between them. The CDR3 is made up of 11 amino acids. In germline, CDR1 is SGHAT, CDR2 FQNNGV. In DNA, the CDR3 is TGTGCCAGCAGCTCCCCGCGAGGCTACACCTTC. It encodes CASSSPRGYTF.

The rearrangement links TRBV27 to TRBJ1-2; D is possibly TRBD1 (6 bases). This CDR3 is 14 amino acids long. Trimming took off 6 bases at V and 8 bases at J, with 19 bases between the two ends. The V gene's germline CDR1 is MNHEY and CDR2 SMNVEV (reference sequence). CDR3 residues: CASRSGALNGGYTF. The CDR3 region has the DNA TGTGCCAGCAGATCGGGGGCATTGAATGGCGGCTACACCTTC.

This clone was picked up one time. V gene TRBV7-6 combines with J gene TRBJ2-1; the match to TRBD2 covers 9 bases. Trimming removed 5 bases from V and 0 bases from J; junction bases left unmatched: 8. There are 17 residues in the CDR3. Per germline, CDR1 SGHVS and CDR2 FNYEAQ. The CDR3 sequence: CASSLTSGLHSYNEQFF. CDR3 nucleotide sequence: TGTGCCAGCAGCCTAACTAGCGGGCTGCACTCCTACAATGAGCAGTTCTTC. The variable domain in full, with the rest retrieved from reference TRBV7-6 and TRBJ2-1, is GAGVSQSPRYKVTKRGQDVALRCDPISGHVSLYWYRQALGQGPEFLTYFNYEAQQDKSGLPNDRFSAERPEGSISTLTIQRTEQRDSAMYRCASSLTSGLHSYNEQFFGPGTRLTVL.

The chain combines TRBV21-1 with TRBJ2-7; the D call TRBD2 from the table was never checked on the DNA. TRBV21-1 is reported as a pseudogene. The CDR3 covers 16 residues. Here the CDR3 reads CASRDGLAGRSYEQYF. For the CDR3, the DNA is TGTGCCAGCAGGGATGGCCTAGCGGGGCGCTCCTACGAGCAGTACTTC.

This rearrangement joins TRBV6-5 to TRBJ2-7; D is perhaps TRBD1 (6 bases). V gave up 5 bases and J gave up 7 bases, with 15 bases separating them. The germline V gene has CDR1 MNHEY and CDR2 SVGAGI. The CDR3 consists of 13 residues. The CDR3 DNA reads TGTGCCAGCAGTGCCTACTCAGGGGTAGAGCAGTACTTC. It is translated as CASSAYSGVEQYF.

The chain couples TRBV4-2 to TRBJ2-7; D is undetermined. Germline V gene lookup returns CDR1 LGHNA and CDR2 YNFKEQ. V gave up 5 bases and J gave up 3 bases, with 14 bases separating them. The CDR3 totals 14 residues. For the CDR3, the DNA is TGTGCCAGCAGCTTGGATCAGGATTACTACGAGCAGTACTTC. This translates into CASSLDQDYYEQYF.

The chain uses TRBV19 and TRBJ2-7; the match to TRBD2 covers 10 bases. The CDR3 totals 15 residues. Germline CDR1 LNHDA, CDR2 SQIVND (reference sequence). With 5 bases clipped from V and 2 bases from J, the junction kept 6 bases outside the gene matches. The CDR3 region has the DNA TGTGCCAGTAGTTTAGCGGGAGGATTCACCTACGAGCAGTACTTC. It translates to CASSLAGGFTYEQYF. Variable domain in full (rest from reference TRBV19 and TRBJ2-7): DGGITQSPKYLFRKEGQNVTLSCEQNLNHDAMYWYRQDPGQGLRLIYYSQIVNDFQKGDIAEGYSVSREKKESFPLTVTSAQKNPTAFYLCASSLAGGFTYEQYFGPGTRLTVT.

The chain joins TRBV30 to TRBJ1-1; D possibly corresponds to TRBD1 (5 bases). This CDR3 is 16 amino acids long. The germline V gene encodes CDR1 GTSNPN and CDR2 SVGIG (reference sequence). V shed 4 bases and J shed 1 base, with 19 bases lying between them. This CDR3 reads CAWKRGTASRNTEAFF. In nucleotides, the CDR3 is TGTGCCTGGAAGCGCGGGACCGCAAGCCGGAACACTGAAGCTTTCTTT. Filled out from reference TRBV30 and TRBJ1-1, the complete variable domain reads SQTIHQWPATLVQPVGSPLSLECTVEGTSNPNLYWYRQAAGRGLQLLFYSVGIGQISSEVPQNLSASRPQDRQFILSSKKLLLSDSGFYLCAWKRGTASRNTEAFFGQGTRLTVV.

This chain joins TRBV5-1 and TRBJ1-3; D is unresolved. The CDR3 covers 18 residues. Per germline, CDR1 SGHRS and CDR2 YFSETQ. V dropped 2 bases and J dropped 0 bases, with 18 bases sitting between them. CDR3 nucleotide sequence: TGCGCCAGCAGCTTTAAGGATGGCCCGGCTCACTCTGGAAACACCATATATTTT. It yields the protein CASSFKDGPAHSGNTIYF.

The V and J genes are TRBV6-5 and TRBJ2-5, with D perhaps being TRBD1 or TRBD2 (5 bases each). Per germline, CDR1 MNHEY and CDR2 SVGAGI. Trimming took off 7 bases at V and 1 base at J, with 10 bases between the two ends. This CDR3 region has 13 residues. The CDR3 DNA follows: TGTGCCAGCAATAGCGACAGCCAAGAGACCCAGTACTTC. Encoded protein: CASNSDSQETQYF.

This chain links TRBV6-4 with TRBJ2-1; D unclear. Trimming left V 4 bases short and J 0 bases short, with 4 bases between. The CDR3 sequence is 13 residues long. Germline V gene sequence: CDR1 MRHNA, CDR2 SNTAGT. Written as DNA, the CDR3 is TGTGCCAGCAGTGCTAGCTCCTACAATGAGCAGTTCTTC. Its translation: CASSASSYNEQFF.

In nucleotides, the CDR3 is TGTGCCATCAGTGAGTCTCGGGAGGGCCAAGGTTTGAATGAGCAGTTCTTC. Translated, it gives CAISESREGQGLNEQFF. The chain employs TRBV10-3 and TRBJ2-1; 8 nucleotides agree with TRBD2. Trimming removed 0 bases from V and 7 bases from J; junction bases left unmatched: 11. The CDR3 is 17 residues long. CDR1 is ENHRY, CDR2 SYGVKD, per germline.

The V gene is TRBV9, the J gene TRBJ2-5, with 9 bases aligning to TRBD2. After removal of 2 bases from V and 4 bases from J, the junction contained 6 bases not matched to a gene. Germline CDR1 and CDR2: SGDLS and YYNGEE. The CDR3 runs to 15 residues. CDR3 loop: CASSVGLALGETQYF. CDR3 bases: TGTGCCAGCAGCGTGGGACTAGCTTTGGGAGAGACCCAGTACTTC.